These 9 T cell receptor beta chains were sequenced from one sample in a study of CD8+ T cells in alopecia areata. Reverse transcription of extracted RNA yielded cDNA, which provided the sequencing template. Some clones are missing from TCRdb's copy, which holds only in-frame ones; the method was immunoSEQ multiplex PCR. The sample holds fewer than 200,000 clones, roughly three fifths seen once. Treatment denoted: oral pan-JAK inhibitor, 5-10 mg twice daily. The material sequenced was CD8+ T cells sorted from blood, taken at week 24, from a patient treated with tofacitinib. All receptors derive from a human donor with alopecia areata.

This clone was counted between two and nine times. V is TRBV7-9 and J is TRBJ1-2; 7 nucleotides agree with TRBD1. Germline V CDR1 and CDR2: SEHNR, FQNEAQ (reference sequence). V was clipped by 5 bases and J by 2 bases; unmatched bases: 8. There are 15 residues in the CDR3. The CDR3 is CASSPPTGKNYGYTF. CDR3 nucleotides: TGTGCCAGCAGCCCTCCGACAGGGAAGAACTATGGCTACACCTTC.

A single count supports this clone. The chain is built from TRBV6-5 and TRBJ2-1, with 9 bases aligning to TRBD2. This CDR3 comprises 14 residues. Unmatched junction bases numbered 2, after V lost 4 bases and J lost 4 bases. Germline V lookup: CDR1 MNHEY, CDR2 SVGAGI. Here the CDR3 DNA reads TGTGCCAGCAGTTCGGCGGGGGGGTACAATGAGCAGTTCTTC. Encoded protein: CASSSAGGYNEQFF.

This clone showed up just a few times. V and J are TRBV18 and TRBJ1-4, with D possibly TRBD1 on 6 matching bases. The CDR3 loop spans 15 amino acids. The V end lost 5 bases, the J end lost 12 bases, and 22 bases lay between the germline ends. The germline gives CDR1 KGHSH, CDR2 LQKENI. CDR3 sequence reads: CASSSTQGPFLQLFF. The CDR3 DNA follows: TGTGCCAGCTCATCCACACAGGGTCCGTTCCTCCAACTGTTTTTT.

This clone is deemed medium-sized. V gene TRBV4-1 combines with J gene TRBJ1-6; D not resolved. Germline CDR1 MGHRA, CDR2 YSYEKL. The CDR3 has 16 residues. The V end was cut by 1 base, the J end by 8 bases, with 15 bases between. The CDR3: CASSQVREDPYSPLHF. The CDR3 nucleotides read TGCGCCAGCAGCCAAGTTCGGGAGGACCCCTATTCACCCCTCCACTTT.

The chain uses TRBV7-8 and TRBJ1-1; 7 bases fit TRBD1. The CDR3 length is 14 residues. Per germline, CDR1 SGHVS and CDR2 FQNEAQ. V was clipped by 5 bases and J by 4 bases; unmatched bases: 7. CDR3 coding DNA: TGTGCCAGCAGCCCAGGGGGGGTGGCCACTGAAGCTTTCTTT. Encoded protein: CASSPGGVATEAFF.

The chain recombines TRBV9 with TRBJ1-2, with unresolved D. Germline V lookup: CDR1 SGDLS, CDR2 YYNGEE. This CDR3 region has 11 residues. The V gene lost 3 bases and the J gene lost 8 bases, with 8 bases spanning the gap. The CDR3 here is CASSGRDGYTF. For the CDR3, the DNA is TGTGCCAGCAGCGGGCGAGACGGCTACACCTTC. The entire variable domain, with the rest obtained from reference TRBV9 and TRBJ1-2, is as follows: DSGVTQTPKHLITATGQRVTLRCSPRSGDLSVYWYQQSLDQGLQFLIQYYNGEERAKGNILERFSAQQFPDLHSELNLSSLELGDSALYFCASSGRDGYTFGSGTRLTVV.

The gene calls are TRBV5-1 and TRBJ2-2; D is tentatively TRBD1 or TRBD2 (5 bases each). The V and J ends lost 6 bases and 4 bases respectively, with 13 bases between them. The CDR3 extends over 14 amino acids. CDR1 and CDR2 (germline): SGHRS, YFSETQ. This chain's CDR3 is CASKAGAGTGELFF. CDR3 nucleotides: TGCGCCAGCAAGGCCGGGGCGGGCACCGGGGAGCTGTTTTTT.

This clone was recorded a few times. The chain employs TRBV23-1 and TRBJ1-3; tentatively, D is TRBD1 (5 bases). Being an ORF, TRBV23-1 has a function that is uncertain. The CDR3 has 16 amino acids. V dropped 0 bases and J dropped 3 bases, with 12 bases sitting between them. The CDR3: CASSQSAGGSGNTIYF. CDR3 bases: TGCGCCAGCAGTCAATCGGCCGGGGGAAGTGGAAACACCATATATTTT.

The J gene is TRBJ1-3, the V gene TRBV5-1, with 12 bases that match TRBD1. Trimming removed 3 bases from V and 3 bases from J; junction bases left unmatched: 10. Germline-derived CDR1 and CDR2 are SGHRS and YFSETQ. The CDR3 runs to 18 residues. The CDR3 sequence: CASSYGTGGFEDGNTIYF. The CDR3, as DNA: TGCGCCAGCAGCTACGGGACAGGGGGCTTCGAGGATGGAAACACCATATATTTT.